The 29 T cell receptor beta chains given below trace back to one sample, sequenced in a study of T-cell reconstitution after alpha-beta-depleted transplantation in children. Unique molecular identifiers featured in how the TCRbeta library was prepared. TCRdb reanalysed the PCR reads using MiXCR and keeps one entry per CDR3 protein. The sample has about 240,000 distinct CDR3 sequences, about a quarter seen once. The sequences come from PBMCs, collected before TCRalphabeta/CD19-depleted stem cell transplant. All receptors derive from a girl under 10 years old with Fanconi anemia, due to receive a stem cell transplant.

This clonotype occurred many times. J is TRBJ2-7 and V is TRBV7-2; a weak D match, TRBD1 (6 bases). This CDR3 has 15 residues. With 5 bases removed from V and 2 bases from J, the gap between germline ends came to 16 bases. Germline loops: CDR1 SGHTA, CDR2 FQGNSA. The CDR3 DNA sequence: TGTGCCAGCAGCAAATCAAGGCAGGGGACCTACGAGCAGTACTTC. It translates to CASSKSRQGTYEQYF.

The chain links TRBV20-1 to TRBJ2-1; TRBD2 matches at 12 bases. The junction had 3 bases not matched to a gene; V was cut back by 3 bases and J by 6 bases. The CDR3 runs 14 residues. Germline V gives CDR1 DFQATT, CDR2 SNEGSKA (reference sequence). The CDR3, as DNA: TGCAGTGCTAGTCTACTAGCGGGGGGCAATGAGCAGTTCTTC. Protein sequence: CSASLLAGGNEQFF.

This clonotype has more than one count but fewer than ten. The chain couples TRBV20-1 to TRBJ2-4; 10 bases fit TRBD1. This CDR3 has 15 residues. Germline trimming cut 5 bases from V and 4 bases from J; bases unmatched to any gene: 8. Germline CDR1 is DFQATT and CDR2 is SNEGSKA (reference sequence). CDR3 coding DNA: TGCAGTGCTTACCGGGACAGGGGACATAAAAACATTCAGTACTTC. Translating it yields CSAYRDRGHKNIQYF.

The rearrangement uses TRBV20-1 and TRBJ1-5; D call uncertain. The CDR3 spans 13 residues. V lost 0 bases to trimming and J lost 7 bases, with 10 bases between them. Germline CDR1 is DFQATT and CDR2 is SNEGSKA (reference sequence). CDR3 sequence: CSARDSVSQPQHF. The DNA for the CDR3 is TGCAGTGCTAGAGATTCGGTTTCACAGCCCCAGCATTTT.

This clonotype showed up many times. The V call is TRBV2, the J call TRBJ2-1; possible D gene TRBD2, 6 bases. Germline V gene lookup returns CDR1 SNHLY and CDR2 FYNNEI. Trimming took 8 bases from V and 2 from J, leaving 10 bases between them. The CDR3 runs to 13 residues. The CDR3 DNA follows: TGTGCCAGCGACCGGACTACCTACAATGAGCAGTTCTTC. It translates to CASDRTTYNEQFF.

The CDR3 reads CASSLPAGGEQYF. The CDR3 bases are TGCGCCAGCAGCTTGCCAGCGGGGGGCGAGCAGTACTTC. The chain links TRBV5-1 to TRBJ2-7, with 9 bases fitting TRBD2. CDR1 is SGHRS and CDR2 is YFSETQ in the germline V gene. The CDR3 is 13 amino acids. The trim removed 1 base at V and 6 bases at J, leaving 2 bases unmatched.

This clonotype was recorded once. The chain recombines TRBV20-1 with TRBJ1-5; 8 nucleotides align to TRBD1. The length of the CDR3 is 12 residues. Germline lookup yields CDR1 DFQATT and CDR2 SNEGSKA (reference sequence). This CDR3 is CGKTGEDQPQHF. For the CDR3, the DNA is TGCGGAAAGACAGGGGAAGATCAGCCCCAGCATTTT.

This clonotype was picked up many times. This sequence joins TRBV29-1 and TRBJ2-1; D uncertain. Germline V gene data show CDR1 as SQVTM and CDR2 as ANQGSEA. Trimming took 5 bases from V and 4 from J, leaving 3 bases between them. The CDR3 has 10 amino acids. Here the CDR3 DNA reads TGCAGCGTTCATTACAATGAGCAGTTCTTC. Its translation is CSVHYNEQFF.

The chain recombines TRBV29-1 with TRBJ1-4, with a tentative D call TRBD1 (5 bases). CDR1 is SQVTM and CDR2 is ANQGSEA in the germline V gene. V was trimmed by 2 bases and J by 1 base, leaving 5 bases between them. The CDR3 is 13 residues long. The CDR3 protein is CSVERGTNEKLFF. DNA for the CDR3: TGCAGCGTTGAAAGGGGAACTAATGAAAAACTGTTTTTT.

V gene TRBV12-3 or TRBV12-4 combines with J gene TRBJ2-7; TRBD1 aligns across 7 bases. The CDR3 is 14 amino acids. The ends lost 6 bases at V and 7 bases at J; junction bases unmatched: 12. CDR3 DNA: TGTGCCAGCAGCACATCAGGGGGAGTTAGGGAGCAGTACTTC. This translates into CASSTSGGVREQYF.

This clonotype was found a few times. This chain joins TRBV5-1 and TRBJ2-7, with D possibly TRBD2 on 7 matching bases. V shed 0 bases and J shed 3 bases, with 13 bases lying between them. The CDR3 is 15 amino acids. Germline V gene sequence: CDR1 SGHRS, CDR2 YFSETQ. This chain's CDR3 is CASSLAGGRVYEQYF. The CDR3 bases are TGCGCCAGCAGCTTGGCCGGGGGGCGAGTCTACGAGCAGTACTTC.

This clonotype was observed many times. This chain joins TRBV30 and TRBJ1-6; no definite D call. The CDR3 runs 15 residues. Deletions cut 2 bases from V and 0 bases from J, with 8 bases between. CDR1 is GTSNPN and CDR2 is SVGIG in the germline V gene (reference sequence). As DNA, the CDR3 is TGTGCCTGGAGTCCACAGAGCTCCTATAATTCACCCCTCCACTTT. Protein sequence: CAWSPQSSYNSPLHF.

This clonotype occurred many times. V is TRBV7-2 and J is TRBJ2-1; perhaps TRBD1 as D (5 bases). CDR1 SGHTA and CDR2 FQGNSA come from the germline V gene. The V and J ends lost 5 bases and 5 bases respectively, with 16 bases between them. The CDR3 runs 15 residues. The CDR3 reads CASSRQSSADNEQFF. DNA for the CDR3: TGTGCCAGCAGCAGACAGTCGTCGGCGGACAATGAGCAGTTCTTC.

This clonotype has only a few counts. The chain employs TRBV4-1 and TRBJ1-4; no reliable D call. Germline CDR1 and CDR2: MGHRA and YSYEKL. There are 16 residues in the CDR3. V lost 1 base and J lost 0, with 9 bases in between. The CDR3 reads CASSQGAGPTNEKLFF. The CDR3 nucleotides are TGCGCCAGCAGCCAAGGTGCAGGCCCAACTAATGAAAAACTGTTTTTT.

The V call is TRBV28, the J call TRBJ2-3; 8 bases map to TRBD2. V trimming: 7 bases; J trimming: 4 bases; junction bases outside the gene matches: 13. CDR3 length: 16 amino acids. The V gene's germline CDR1 is MDHEN and CDR2 SYDVKM. The CDR3 loop is CASTYGAGALSDTQYF. CDR3 in DNA: TGTGCCAGCACCTATGGAGCGGGAGCTTTATCAGATACGCAGTATTTT.

This clonotype was picked up many times. V and J are TRBV29-1 and TRBJ2-5; 8 bases map to TRBD1. The ends lost 7 bases at V and 3 bases at J; junction bases unmatched: 4. Germline CDR1 SQVTM, CDR2 ANQGSEA. The CDR3 covers 12 residues. The CDR3 region has the DNA TGCAGCGCCGAGACAGGGGAAGAGACCCAGTACTTC. This codes for CSAETGEETQYF.

This clonotype was detected only a few times. The chain combines TRBV6-2 or TRBV6-3 with TRBJ2-7; 9 bases are a match to TRBD2. Trimming at V came to 0 bases and at J to 1 base, leaving 1 base not matched to a gene. CDR3 length: 15 amino acids. Germline V gene data show CDR1 as MNHEY and CDR2 as SVGEGT. The CDR3 nucleotides read TGTGCCAGCAGTTACTCGCTAGCGGGATCCTACGAGCAGTACTTC. It yields the protein CASSYSLAGSYEQYF.

This clonotype was found many times. The chain is built from TRBV7-2 and TRBJ2-5, with 7 bases fitting TRBD1. This CDR3 has 15 amino acids. Germline-derived CDR1 and CDR2 are SGHTA and FQGNSA. After removal of 3 bases from V and 4 bases from J, the junction contained 8 bases not matched to a gene. The CDR3 reads CASSFHAGTAETQYF. The CDR3 DNA follows: TGTGCCAGCAGCTTCCATGCCGGGACAGCAGAGACCCAGTACTTC. Combining the CDR3 with reference TRBV7-2 and TRBJ2-5 gives the whole variable domain GAGVSQSPSNKVTEKGKDVELRCDPISGHTALYWYRQSLGQGLEFLIYFQGNSAPDKSGLPSDRFSAERTGGSVSTLTIQRTQQEDSAVYLCASSFHAGTAETQYFGPGTRLLVL.

In its sample, this clonotype was seen many times. The chain has TRBV7-6 and TRBJ2-7, with TRBD1 identical over 7 bases. V trimming: 2 bases; J trimming: 3 bases; junction bases outside the gene matches: 4. CDR3 length: 14 amino acids. CDR1 and CDR2 from the germline V gene are SGHVS and FNYEAQ. CDR3 in DNA: TGTGCCAGCAGCTTAATGGACAGGAGCTACGAGCAGTACTTC. Protein sequence: CASSLMDRSYEQYF.

The sample holds many counts of this clonotype. The V call is TRBV29-1, the J call TRBJ2-1; 10 bases are a match to TRBD2. The CDR3 has 19 residues. V lost 1 base and J lost 6; bases outside the gene matches: 18. Per the germline V gene, CDR1 is SQVTM and CDR2 is ANQGSEA. This CDR3 reads CSVEVFRAPSGSRANEQFF. The CDR3 bases are TGCAGCGTTGAAGTATTCAGGGCGCCTAGCGGGAGTAGGGCCAATGAGCAGTTCTTC.

This clonotype showed up many times. The V gene is TRBV6-1, the J gene TRBJ2-7; 9 bases match TRBD1. Germline-derived CDR1 and CDR2 are MNHNS and SASEGT. V trimming: 4 bases; J trimming: 5 bases; junction bases outside the gene matches: 9. The CDR3 extends over 15 amino acids. The chain's CDR3 is CASSGAGTGLDEQYF. Here the CDR3 DNA reads TGTGCCAGCAGTGGTGCCGGGACAGGGCTAGACGAGCAGTACTTC.

This chain joins TRBV11-3 and TRBJ2-1; D is unclear. Trimming cost V 0 bases and J 4 bases, with 4 bases left between them. Germline assignment: CDR1 SGHNT and CDR2 YENEEA. CDR3 length: 13 residues. CDR3 amino acids: CASSLEPYNEQFF. The CDR3 nucleotides read TGTGCCAGCAGCTTAGAGCCGTACAATGAGCAGTTCTTC. The entire variable domain, with the rest obtained from reference TRBV11-3 and TRBJ2-1, is as follows: EAGVVQSPRYKIIEKKQPVAFWCNPISGHNTLYWYLQNLGQGPELLIRYENEEAVDDSQLPKDRFSAERLKGVDSTLKIQPAELGDSAVYLCASSLEPYNEQFFGPGTRLTVL.

The J gene is TRBJ2-7, the V gene TRBV18; D is uncertain. CDR3 size: 15 residues. Germline CDR1 reads KGHSH; CDR2 reads LQKENI. The ends were cut back, 3 bases at V and 3 bases at J, with 15 bases in the middle. The CDR3 nucleotides read TGTGCCAGCTCACCGAGTTTGAGTTCCCGCTACGAGCAGTACTTC. Encoded protein: CASSPSLSSRYEQYF. The full variable domain, in which reference TRBV18 and TRBJ2-7 provide the parts outside the CDR3, is NAGVMQNPRHLVRRRGQEARLRCSPMKGHSHVYWYRQLPEEGLKFMVYLQKENIIDESGMPKERFSAEFPKEGPSILRIQQVVRGDSAAYFCASSPSLSSRYEQYFGPGTRLTVT.

The chain combines TRBV10-3 with TRBJ2-7, with D tentatively TRBD2 (5 bases). V lost 4 bases and J 3 bases, leaving 13 bases between the germline ends. The CDR3 is 14 amino acids. The germline V gene has CDR1 ENHRY and CDR2 SYGVKD. The CDR3 region is CAISVGLTDYEQYF. DNA for the CDR3: TGTGCCATCAGTGTAGGACTTACCGACTACGAGCAGTACTTC.

V and J are TRBV19 and TRBJ2-1, with D perhaps matching TRBD2 (5 bases). Germline loops: CDR1 LNHDA, CDR2 SQIVND (reference sequence). V dropped 7 bases and J dropped 5 bases, with 15 bases sitting between them. CDR3 length equals 14 residues. This chain's CDR3 is CASNPFVSDNEQFF. The DNA of the CDR3 is TGTGCCAGTAACCCCTTTGTTAGCGACAATGAGCAGTTCTTC.

The chain recombines TRBV12-3 or TRBV12-4 with TRBJ2-5, with 9 bases lining up with TRBD2. Trimming cost V 7 bases and J 2 bases; bases outside gene matches: 5. This CDR3 contains 14 residues. CDR3 DNA: TGTGCCAGCAATCTAGCGGGGTTACAAGAGACCCAGTACTTC. As protein: CASNLAGLQETQYF.

This chain uses TRBV4-2 with TRBJ1-1, with D possibly TRBD1 on 5 matching bases. CDR1 LGHNA and CDR2 YNFKEQ come from the germline V gene. The CDR3 length is 12 residues. V was cut by 4 bases and J by 7 bases, with 10 bases left in between. The CDR3 loop is CASSRGGSEAFF. The CDR3 region has the DNA TGTGCCAGCAGCCGCGGGGGGAGTGAAGCTTTCTTT.

The chain couples TRBV6-1 to TRBJ1-2; D not resolved. Per the germline V gene, CDR1 is MNHNS and CDR2 is SASEGT. The CDR3 loop spans 14 amino acids. Trimming removed 9 bases from V and 3 bases from J, with 17 bases in between. In nucleotides, the CDR3 is TGTGCCAGTAAGCCAGCCTTCGGGTACTATGGCTACACCTTC. Its protein is CASKPAFGYYGYTF.

This clonotype was counted between two and nine times. This chain uses TRBV28 with TRBJ2-7, with 13 bases identical to TRBD2. The J segment lost 9 bases and the V segment lost 1 base, leaving 9 bases of the junction unmatched. Germline CDR1 and CDR2: MDHEN and SYDVKM. The CDR3 length is 16 residues. CDR3 region: CASSLSGLAGVNGQYF. The CDR3 DNA reads TGTGCCAGCAGTTTATCCGGACTAGCGGGAGTTAATGGGCAGTACTTC. Full variable domain (remainder filled in from reference TRBV28 and TRBJ2-7): DVKVTQSSRYLVKRTGEKVFLECVQDMDHENMFWYRQDPGLGLRLIYFSYDVKMKEKGDIPEGYSVSREKKERFSLILESASTNQTSMYLCASSLSGLAGVNGQYFGPGTRLTVT.